Listed here are 5 T cell receptor beta chains from one sample, sequenced in a study of blood T cell repertoires in COVID-19. Measured with immunoSEQ multiplex PCR; TCRdb has only the in-frame clones, and not every one. In the table there are around 170,000 clones, more than 70% of which are singletons. The sample taken for sequencing was peripheral blood. These receptor sequences come from a man aged 50-60 years with active or convalescent COVID-19.

The CDR3 coding sequence is TGTGCCAGTAGTATTTTTAGCGGGGGGAATGCAGATACGCAGTATTTT. Translation gives CASSIFSGGNADTQYF. The rearrangement uses TRBV19 and TRBJ2-3, with 10 bases matching TRBD2. This CDR3 is built from 16 residues. CDR1 is LNHDA, CDR2 SQIVND, per germline (reference sequence). The V gene end was trimmed by 3 bases and the J gene end by 4 bases; junction bases not matched to a gene: 7.

In DNA form, the CDR3 reads TGCAGCGTTGATATTGGACAGGGGGTCTCTGGAAACACCATATATTTT. Translated: CSVDIGQGVSGNTIYF. The chain uses TRBV29-1 and TRBJ1-3; 10 bases map to TRBD1. Germline V gene sequence: CDR1 SQVTM, CDR2 ANQGSEA. With V trimmed by 3 bases and J by 0 bases, 5 bases remained unmatched. The CDR3 is made up of 16 amino acids.

The chain carries TRBV10-1 and TRBJ1-4; no clear D gene. V dropped 0 bases and J dropped 0 bases, with 8 bases sitting between them. Germline V gene data show CDR1 as WNHNN and CDR2 as SYGVQD (reference sequence). The CDR3 extends over 16 amino acids. The CDR3 nucleotides read TGCGCCAGCAGTGAGTCGAGGGTTGCAACTAATGAAAAACTGTTTTTT. Amino acids: CASSESRVATNEKLFF.

This clone was seen only once. This chain's CDR3 is CASSLEIGYNTEAFF. CDR3 nucleotide sequence: TGTGCCAGCAGCTTGGAGATTGGGTACAACACTGAAGCTTTCTTT. This chain connects TRBV11-2 to TRBJ1-1, with D uncertain. The V end lost 3 bases, the J end lost 2 bases, and 13 bases lay between the germline ends. Germline lookup yields CDR1 SGHAT and CDR2 FQNNGV. The length of the CDR3 is 15 residues. Full variable domain (rest looked up from reference TRBV11-2 and TRBJ1-1): EAGVAQSPRYKIIEKRQSVAFWCNPISGHATLYWYQQILGQGPKLLIQFQNNGVVDDSQLPKDRFSAERLKGVDSTLKIQPAKLEDSAVYLCASSLEIGYNTEAFFGQGTRLTVV.

This chain links TRBV6-5 with TRBJ2-7; 7 bases are shared with TRBD1. The V and J ends lost 11 bases and 3 bases, in that order; junction bases with no gene match: 10. The length of the CDR3 is 13 residues. CDR1 is MNHEY and CDR2 is SVGAGI in the germline V gene. The CDR3 loop reads CACQRDRFYEQYF. CDR3 in DNA: TGTGCCTGCCAACGGGACAGATTCTACGAGCAGTACTTC.